The source of this TCR beta chain is a study of T cell responses to AZD1222 COVID-19 vaccine. A word on this clone: No antigen is known for it.

Trimming took 2 bases from V and 1 from J, leaving 7 bases between them. Looked up from germline, CDR1 is MNHEY and CDR2 is SVGEGT. The length of the CDR3 is 14 residues. The repertoire was sequenced with immunoSEQ multiplex PCR; TCRdb's copy has only in-frame clones and lacks some. The table records approximately 150,000 clones, about nine tenths of them present only once. Study-level findings and limits: Spike-spanning, vaccine-associated CD4 TCRs were dominant at 160-218 and 743-854. Rises in breadth and depth of Spike-specific TCRs came after two AZD1222 doses. Targets within unmutated variant regions were reportedly found for nearly half of spike-specific TCRs. It was only a handful of AZD1222 recipients who were seropositive at baseline.

The source was peripheral blood, collected 28 days after the second dose of the MenACWY control vaccine. The receptor was isolated from an adult who received the MenACWY meningococcal vaccine as a control. The chain links TRBV6-2 or TRBV6-3 to TRBJ2-3; no clear D. The CDR3 DNA follows: TGTGCCAGCAGTTACCCGGGCCGCACAGATACGCAGTATTTT. Translating gives CASSYPGRTDTQYF.